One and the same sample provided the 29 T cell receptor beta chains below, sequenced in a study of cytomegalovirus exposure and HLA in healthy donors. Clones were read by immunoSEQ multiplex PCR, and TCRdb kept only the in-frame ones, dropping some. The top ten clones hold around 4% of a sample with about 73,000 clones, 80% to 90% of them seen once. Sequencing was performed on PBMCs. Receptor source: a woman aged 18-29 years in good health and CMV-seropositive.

Here the CDR3 reads CASSLGRPTDTQYF. The CDR3 DNA is TGTGCCAGCAGCTTGGGCAGGCCCACAGATACGCAGTATTTT. The genes are TRBV7-8 and TRBJ2-3; no reliable D call. Germline V gives CDR1 SGHVS, CDR2 FQNEAQ. Trimming removed 3 bases at V and 2 bases at J, with 9 bases between. The CDR3 is 14 residues long.

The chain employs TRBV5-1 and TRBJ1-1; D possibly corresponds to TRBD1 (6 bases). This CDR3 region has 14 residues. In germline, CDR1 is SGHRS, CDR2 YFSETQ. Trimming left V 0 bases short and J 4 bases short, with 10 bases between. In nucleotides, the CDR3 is TGCGCCAGCAGCTTGGAGAGGGGGGGCACTGAAGCTTTCTTT. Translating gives CASSLERGGTEAFF.

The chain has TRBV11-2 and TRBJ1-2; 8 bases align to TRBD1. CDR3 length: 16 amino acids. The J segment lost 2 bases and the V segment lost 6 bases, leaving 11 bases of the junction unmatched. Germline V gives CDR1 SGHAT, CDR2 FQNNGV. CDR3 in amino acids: CASSEDRVPPNYGYTF. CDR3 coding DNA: TGTGCCAGCAGTGAGGACAGGGTGCCACCGAACTATGGCTACACCTTC.

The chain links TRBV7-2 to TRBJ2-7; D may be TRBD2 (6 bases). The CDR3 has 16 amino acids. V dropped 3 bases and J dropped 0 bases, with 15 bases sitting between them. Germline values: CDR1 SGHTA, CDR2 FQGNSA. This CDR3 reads CASSFGGIISSYEQYF. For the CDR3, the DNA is TGTGCCAGCAGCTTCGGGGGAATCATTAGCTCCTACGAGCAGTACTTC.

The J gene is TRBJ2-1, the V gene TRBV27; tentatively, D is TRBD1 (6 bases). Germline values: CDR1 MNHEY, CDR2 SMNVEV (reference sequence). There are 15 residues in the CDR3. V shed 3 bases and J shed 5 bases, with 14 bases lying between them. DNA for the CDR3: TGTGCCAGCAGTTTCTACGGACAGCAAGACAATGAGCAGTTCTTC. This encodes CASSFYGQQDNEQFF.

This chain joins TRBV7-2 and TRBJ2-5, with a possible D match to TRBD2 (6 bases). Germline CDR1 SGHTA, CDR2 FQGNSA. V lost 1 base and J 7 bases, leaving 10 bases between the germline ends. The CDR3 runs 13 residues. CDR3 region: CASSLDRLGTQYF. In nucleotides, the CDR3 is TGTGCCAGCAGCTTAGACCGACTAGGGACCCAGTACTTC.

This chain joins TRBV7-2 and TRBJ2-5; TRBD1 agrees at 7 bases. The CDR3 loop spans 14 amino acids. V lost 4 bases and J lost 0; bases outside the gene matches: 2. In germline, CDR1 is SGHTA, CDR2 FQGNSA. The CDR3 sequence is CASSSRGYQETQYF. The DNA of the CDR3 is TGTGCCAGCAGCTCCAGGGGGTACCAAGAGACCCAGTACTTC.

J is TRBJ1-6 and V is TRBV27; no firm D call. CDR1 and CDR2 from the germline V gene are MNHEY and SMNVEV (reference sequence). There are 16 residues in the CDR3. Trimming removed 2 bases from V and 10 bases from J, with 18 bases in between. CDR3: CASSLGSQVKHSPLHF. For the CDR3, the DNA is TGTGCCAGCAGTTTAGGGTCTCAGGTTAAACACTCACCCCTCCACTTT.

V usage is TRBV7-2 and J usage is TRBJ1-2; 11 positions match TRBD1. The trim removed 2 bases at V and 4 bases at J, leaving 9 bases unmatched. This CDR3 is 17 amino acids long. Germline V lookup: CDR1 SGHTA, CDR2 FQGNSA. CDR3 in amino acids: CASSLPRTGGSSYGYTF. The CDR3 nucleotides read TGTGCCAGCAGCTTACCTCGGACAGGGGGCTCCAGCTATGGCTACACCTTC. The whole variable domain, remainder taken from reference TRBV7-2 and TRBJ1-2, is GAGVSQSPSNKVTEKGKDVELRCDPISGHTALYWYRQSLGQGLEFLIYFQGNSAPDKSGLPSDRFSAERTGGSVSTLTIQRTQQEDSAVYLCASSLPRTGGSSYGYTFGSGTRLTVV.

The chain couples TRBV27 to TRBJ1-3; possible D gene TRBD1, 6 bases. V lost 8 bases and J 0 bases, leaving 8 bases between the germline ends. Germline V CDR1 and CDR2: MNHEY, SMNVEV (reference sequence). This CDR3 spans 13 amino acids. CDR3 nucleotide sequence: TGTGCCAGCTGGACAGTCTCTGGAAACACCATATATTTT. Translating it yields CASWTVSGNTIYF.

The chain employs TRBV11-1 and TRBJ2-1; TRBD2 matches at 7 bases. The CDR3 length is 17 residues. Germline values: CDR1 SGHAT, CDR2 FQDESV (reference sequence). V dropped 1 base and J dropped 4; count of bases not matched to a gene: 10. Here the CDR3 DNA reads TGTGCCAGCAGCTTAGGTCTGAGGCTAGCGGAATACAATGAGCAGTTCTTC. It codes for CASSLGLRLAEYNEQFF.

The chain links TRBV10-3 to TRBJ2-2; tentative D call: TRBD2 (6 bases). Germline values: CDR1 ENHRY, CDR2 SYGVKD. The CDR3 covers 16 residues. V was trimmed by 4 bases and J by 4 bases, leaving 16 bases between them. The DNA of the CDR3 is TGTGCCATCAGTGGGGGGGACGCAACGGCCACCGGGGAGCTGTTTTTT. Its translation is CAISGGDATATGELFF.

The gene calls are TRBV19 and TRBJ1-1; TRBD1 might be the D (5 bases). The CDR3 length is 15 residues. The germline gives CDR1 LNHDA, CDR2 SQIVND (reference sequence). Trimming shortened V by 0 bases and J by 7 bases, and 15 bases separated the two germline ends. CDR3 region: CASSIEAGLLNEAFF. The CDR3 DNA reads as TGTGCCAGTAGTATAGAGGCAGGGCTCTTGAATGAAGCTTTCTTT.

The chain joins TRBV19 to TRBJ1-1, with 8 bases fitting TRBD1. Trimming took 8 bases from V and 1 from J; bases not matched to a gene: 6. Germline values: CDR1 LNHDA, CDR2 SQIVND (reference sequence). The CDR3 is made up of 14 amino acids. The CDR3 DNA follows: TGTGCCAGTGGCGAAGGACAGGGGAACACTGAAGCTTTCTTT. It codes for CASGEGQGNTEAFF.

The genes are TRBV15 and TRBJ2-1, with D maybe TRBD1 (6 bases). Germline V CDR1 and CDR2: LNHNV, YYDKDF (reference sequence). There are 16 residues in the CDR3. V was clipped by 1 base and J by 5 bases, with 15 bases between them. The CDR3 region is CATSRAYDRLDNEQFF. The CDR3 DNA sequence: TGTGCCACCAGCAGAGCTTATGACAGGCTTGACAATGAGCAGTTCTTC.

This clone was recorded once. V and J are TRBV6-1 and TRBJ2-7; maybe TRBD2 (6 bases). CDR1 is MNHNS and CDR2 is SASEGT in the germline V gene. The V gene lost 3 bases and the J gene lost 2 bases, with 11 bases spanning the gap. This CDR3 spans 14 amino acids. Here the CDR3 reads CASSDRDWAYEQYF. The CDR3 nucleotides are TGTGCCAGCAGTGATCGGGACTGGGCCTACGAGCAGTACTTC.

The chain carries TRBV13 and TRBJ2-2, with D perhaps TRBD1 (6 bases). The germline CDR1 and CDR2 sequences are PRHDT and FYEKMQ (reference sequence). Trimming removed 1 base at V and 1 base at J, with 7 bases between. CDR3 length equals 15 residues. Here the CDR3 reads CASSLDRVNTGELFF. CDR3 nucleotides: TGTGCCAGCAGCTTAGACAGGGTGAACACCGGGGAGCTGTTTTTT.

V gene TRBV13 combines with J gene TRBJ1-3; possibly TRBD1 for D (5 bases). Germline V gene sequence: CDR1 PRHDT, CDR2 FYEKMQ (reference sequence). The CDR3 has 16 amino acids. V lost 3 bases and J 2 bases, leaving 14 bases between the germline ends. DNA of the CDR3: TGTGCCAGCAGCTTTGTCCCGGGGGTCCCTGGAAACACCATATATTTT. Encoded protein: CASSFVPGVPGNTIYF.

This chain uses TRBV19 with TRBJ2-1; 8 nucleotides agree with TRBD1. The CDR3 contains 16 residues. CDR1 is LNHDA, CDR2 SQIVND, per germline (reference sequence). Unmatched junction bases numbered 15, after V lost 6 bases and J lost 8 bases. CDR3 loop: CASRERTGLIVDEQFF. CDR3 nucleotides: TGTGCCAGTAGAGAACGGACAGGGCTTATTGTCGATGAGCAGTTCTTC.

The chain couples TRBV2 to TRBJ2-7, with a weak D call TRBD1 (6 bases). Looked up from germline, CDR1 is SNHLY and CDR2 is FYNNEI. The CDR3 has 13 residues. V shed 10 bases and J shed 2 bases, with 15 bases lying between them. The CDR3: CATRQDPTYEQYF. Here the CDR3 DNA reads TGTGCCACCCGACAGGATCCAACCTACGAGCAGTACTTC.

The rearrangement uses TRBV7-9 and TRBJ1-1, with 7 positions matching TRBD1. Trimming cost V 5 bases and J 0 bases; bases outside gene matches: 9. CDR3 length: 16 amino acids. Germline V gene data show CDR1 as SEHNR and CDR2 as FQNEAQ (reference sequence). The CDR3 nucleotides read TGTGCCAGCAGCGCAAACCACAGGGGCGTGAACACTGAAGCTTTCTTT. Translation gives CASSANHRGVNTEAFF.

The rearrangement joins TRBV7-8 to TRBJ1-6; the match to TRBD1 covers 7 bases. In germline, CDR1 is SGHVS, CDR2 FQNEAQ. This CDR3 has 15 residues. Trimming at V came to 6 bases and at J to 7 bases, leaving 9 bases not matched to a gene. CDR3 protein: CASSQAPGQNSPLHF. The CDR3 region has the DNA TGTGCCAGCAGTCAGGCCCCGGGACAGAATTCACCCCTCCACTTT.

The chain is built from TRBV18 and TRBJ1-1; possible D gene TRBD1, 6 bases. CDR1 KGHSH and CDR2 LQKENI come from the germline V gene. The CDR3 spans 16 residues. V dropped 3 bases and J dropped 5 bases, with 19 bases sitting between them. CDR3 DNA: TGTGCCAGCTCACCGACGGCTAAGGGGGGGAGAACTGAAGCTTTCTTT. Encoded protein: CASSPTAKGGRTEAFF.

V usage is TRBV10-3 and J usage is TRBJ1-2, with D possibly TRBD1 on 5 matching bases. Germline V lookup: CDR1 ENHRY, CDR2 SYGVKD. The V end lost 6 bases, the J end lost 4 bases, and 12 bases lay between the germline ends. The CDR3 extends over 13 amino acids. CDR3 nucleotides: TGTGCCATCAGAGTAGACAGCCTCTATGGCTACACCTTC. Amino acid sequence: CAIRVDSLYGYTF.

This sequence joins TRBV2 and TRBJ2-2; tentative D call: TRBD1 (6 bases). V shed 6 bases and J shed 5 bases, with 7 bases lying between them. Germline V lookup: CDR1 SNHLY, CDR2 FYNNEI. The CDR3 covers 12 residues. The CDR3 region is CASSDRTGELFF. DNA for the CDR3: TGTGCCAGCAGCGACAGGACCGGGGAGCTGTTTTTT.

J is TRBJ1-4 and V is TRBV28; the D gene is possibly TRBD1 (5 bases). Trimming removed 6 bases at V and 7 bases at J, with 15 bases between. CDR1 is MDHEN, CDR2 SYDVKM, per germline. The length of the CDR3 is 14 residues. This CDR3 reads CASRLPRGGEKLFF. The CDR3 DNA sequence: TGTGCCAGCAGGCTTCCCCGCGGGGGTGAAAAACTGTTTTTT.

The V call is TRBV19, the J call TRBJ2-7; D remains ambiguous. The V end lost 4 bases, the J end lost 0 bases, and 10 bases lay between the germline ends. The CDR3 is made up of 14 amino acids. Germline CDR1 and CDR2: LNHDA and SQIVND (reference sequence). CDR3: CASSNTAVSYEQYF. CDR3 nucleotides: TGTGCCAGTAGTAACACGGCGGTCTCCTACGAGCAGTACTTC.

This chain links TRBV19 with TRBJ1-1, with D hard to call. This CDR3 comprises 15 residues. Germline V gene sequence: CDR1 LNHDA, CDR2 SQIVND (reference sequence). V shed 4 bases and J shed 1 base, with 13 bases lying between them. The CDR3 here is CASSSMRQGNTEAFF. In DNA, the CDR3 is TGTGCCAGTAGTAGTATGCGACAAGGGAACACTGAAGCTTTCTTT.

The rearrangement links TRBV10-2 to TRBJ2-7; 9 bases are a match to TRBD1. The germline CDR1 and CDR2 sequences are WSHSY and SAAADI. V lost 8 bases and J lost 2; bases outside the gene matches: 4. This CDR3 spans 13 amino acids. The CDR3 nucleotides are TGCGCCAGCGGACAGGGGATCACCTACGAGCAGTACTTC. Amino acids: CASGQGITYEQYF.